This T cell receptor beta chain was identified in a study of shared clonotypes between healthy human individuals. Study-level information: Each donor's CD8 memory used one plate, CD8 naive two, each CD4 subset three.

In the sorted-subset replicate PCRs, 200 ng DNA, 30,000 or so T cell genomes, was used. The assay was immunoSEQ multiplex PCR, and TCRdb's table has in-frame clones only and misses some. Here the sample spans 640,000 or so clones, 60% to 80% being singletons. This CDR3 is built from 16 residues. Germline V gene data show CDR1 as SEHNR and CDR2 as FQNEAQ (reference sequence). The V and J ends lost 2 bases and 0 bases respectively, with 11 bases between them. Study outcomes and limitations: Researchers sampled only blood; tissue repertoires likely differ. Clonotypes shared by all four donors outscored non-shared clonotypes in generation probability.

Of note for this clone: Its antigen remains unknown.

The specimen was memory CD4+ T cells sorted from blood. The subset: CD45RA-negative fraction. This TCR was recovered from a woman in her twenties or thirties in good health. The V and J genes are TRBV7-9 and TRBJ1-3; TRBD1 might be the D (5 bases). CDR3 protein: CASSLSVGGSGNTIYF. The CDR3 coding sequence is TGTGCCAGCAGCTTATCCGTTGGGGGCTCTGGAAACACCATATATTTT.